The rows below give T cell receptor beta chains drawn from one sample of a study of T-cell memory formation after mild COVID-19. Each CDR3 protein gets one entry after TCRdb re-called the 5' RACE reads with MiXCR. The table records a few hundred thousand distinct CDR3 sequences, around a quarter of them present only once. Sequencing input: PBMCs or a T cell subset sorted from them (not recorded which). All receptors come from an adult woman who had mild COVID-19 (a few samples of this study predate the infection). Cell type and time point are not known. The CDR3 runs from the conserved cysteine through the conserved F or W. A D gene is named only where the DNA matches it firmly. For some rows the clone size is stated as once, few or many, or as a class when expanded; others skip it.

J gene | D gene | V gene | clone size | CDR3 protein | CDR3 DNA
TRBJ1-2 | . | TRBV3-1 | . | CASSQIGTGNYGYTF | TGTGCCAGCAGCCAGATCGGGACGGGAAACTATGGCTACACCTTC
TRBJ2-7 | . | TRBV6-1 | . | CASSVRGRRKTYEQYF | TGTGCCAGCAGTGTACGGGGGAGAAGGAAAACCTACGAGCAGTACTTC
TRBJ1-5 | TRBD1 | TRBV29-1 | few | CSVLQGAGQPQHF | TGCAGCGTTTTACAGGGGGCTGGTCAGCCCCAGCATTTT
TRBJ2-2 | . | TRBV15 | . | CATSRDWGQGTGELFF | TGTGCCACCAGCAGAGATTGGGGGCAAGGCACCGGGGAGCTGTTTTTT
TRBJ2-1 | . | TRBV7-2 | . | CASSLARDSLKGNEQFF | TGTGCCAGCAGCTTAGCGCGAGACAGCCTCAAGGGGAATGAGCAGTTCTTC
TRBJ2-7 | TRBD1 | TRBV18 | many | CASSPTGSYEQYF | TGTGCCAGCAGCCCGACAGGGTCCTACGAGCAGTACTTC
TRBJ2-1 | TRBD1 | TRBV5-1 | few | CASSRWTGADEQFF | TGCGCCAGCAGCCGGTGGACAGGGGCCGATGAGCAGTTCTTC
TRBJ1-2 | . | TRBV15 | few | CATSRDLNYRGPPFYGYTF | TGTGCCACCAGCAGAGATCTTAACTATAGGGGCCCTCCCTTCTATGGCTACACCTTC
TRBJ2-5 | . | TRBV7-2 | . | CASRQLGVEETQYF | TGTGCCAGCAGGCAGCTAGGGGTGGAGGAGACCCAGTACTTC
TRBJ2-7 | . | TRBV12-3/TRBV12-4 | . | CASSSGRFYEQYF | TGTGCCAGCAGTTCCGGACGGTTCTACGAGCAGTACTTC
TRBJ2-1 | . | TRBV19 | . | CATLGPWAGDEQFF | TGTGCCACCCTGGGCCCCTGGGCTGGGGATGAGCAGTTCTTC
TRBJ1-1 | . | TRBV7-3 | few | CASSFDKNTEAFF | TGTGCCAGCAGCTTTGACAAGAACACTGAAGCTTTCTTT
TRBJ1-2 | . | TRBV29-1 | . | CSAATVNYGYTF | TGCAGCGCAGCGACAGTGAACTATGGCTACACCTTC
TRBJ1-1 | . | TRBV5-1 | . | CASSFWVLDTEAFF | TGCGCCAGCAGCTTTTGGGTCCTGGACACTGAAGCTTTCTTT
TRBJ2-7 | TRBD1 | TRBV12-3/TRBV12-4 | few | CASSLQGTYYEQYF | TGTGCCAGCAGCCTACAGGGGACGTACTACGAGCAGTACTTC
TRBJ2-7 | TRBD1 | TRBV5-5 | few | CASSLVEDRAFGQYF | TGTGCCAGCAGCCTTGTCGAGGACAGGGCATTCGGGCAGTACTTC
TRBJ2-3 | . | TRBV6-1 | few | CASSAQTAPDTQYF | TGTGCCAGCAGTGCCCAGACAGCGCCAGATACGCAGTATTTT
TRBJ2-5 | . | TRBV24-1 | . | CATSDLQGKKETQYF | TGTGCCACCAGTGATTTGCAAGGGAAAAAAGAGACCCAGTACTTC
TRBJ1-3 | . | TRBV7-8 | few | CASSLVGGGSGNTIYF | TGTGCCAGCAGCTTAGTCGGGGGCGGCTCTGGAAACACCATATATTTT
TRBJ2-2 | . | TRBV11-2 | . | CASTMGWQGRTGELFF | TGTGCCAGCACCATGGGGTGGCAGGGACGCACCGGGGAGCTGTTTTTT
TRBJ2-3 | . | TRBV25-1 | few | CASSDRDTRTDTQYF | TGTGCCAGCAGTGACCGGGACACTCGCACAGATACGCAGTATTTT
TRBJ2-5 | TRBD1 | TRBV3-1 | few | CASSLGTGGTQYF | TGTGCCAGCAGCCTCGGGACAGGGGGGACCCAGTACTTC
TRBJ2-3 | TRBD2 | TRBV9 | . | CASSSDTSGLRGTDTQYF | TGTGCCAGCAGCTCCGACACTAGCGGACTTAGGGGCACAGATACGCAGTATTTT
TRBJ2-1 | TRBD1 | TRBV13 | few | CASSLTGHYNEQFF | TGTGCCAGCAGCTTGACAGGGCACTACAATGAGCAGTTCTTC
TRBJ2-5 | . | TRBV7-9 | many | CASSLEAYQETQYF | TGTGCCAGCAGCTTAGAGGCGTACCAAGAGACCCAGTACTTC
TRBJ2-7 | . | TRBV11-2 | few | CASMSGEGEQYF | TGTGCCAGCATGTCGGGGGAAGGCGAGCAGTACTTC
TRBJ2-3 | TRBD1 | TRBV3-1 | . | CASSQPGQTTDTQYF | TGTGCCAGCAGCCAGCCGGGACAGACCACAGATACGCAGTATTTT
TRBJ2-5 | . | TRBV20-1 | . | CSVTQGSEETQYF | TGCAGTGTTACACAGGGTAGCGAGGAGACCCAGTACTTC
TRBJ2-7 | . | TRBV5-6 | . | CASGLGRGSYEQYF | TGTGCCAGCGGCTTGGGGAGGGGGTCCTACGAGCAGTACTTC
TRBJ1-1 | . | TRBV20-1 | . | CSAWGMNTEAFF | TGCAGTGCCTGGGGGATGAACACTGAAGCTTTCTTT
TRBJ1-2 | TRBD1 | TRBV7-8 | . | CASSYRDRGPGGGYTF | TGTGCCAGCAGCTACCGGGACAGGGGCCCCGGGGGTGGCTACACCTTC
TRBJ2-7 | . | TRBV4-1 | . | CASSQDKGSWREQYF | TGCGCCAGCAGCCAAGATAAGGGCTCCTGGCGGGAGCAGTACTTC
TRBJ2-3 | . | TRBV27 | few | CASSLFGGADTQYF | TGTGCCAGCAGTTTATTTGGGGGTGCAGATACGCAGTATTTT
TRBJ2-1 | TRBD2 | TRBV10-3 | few | CAISDGLAGDLSYNEQFF | TGTGCCATCAGCGACGGACTAGCGGGGGACCTCTCCTACAATGAGCAGTTCTTC
TRBJ2-7 | . | TRBV19 | . | CASRDRVPGEQYF | TGTGCCAGTAGAGATAGGGTTCCGGGCGAGCAGTACTTC
TRBJ2-7 | TRBD2 | TRBV5-6 | . | CASSSGASGRALYEQYF | TGTGCCAGCAGCTCGGGTGCTAGCGGGAGGGCTCTCTACGAGCAGTACTTC
TRBJ2-7 | . | TRBV18 | few | CASSPSGSHYEQYF | TGTGCCAGCTCACCGTCCGGCAGCCACTACGAGCAGTACTTC
TRBJ2-1 | TRBD2 | TRBV20-1 | once | CSAREPGLPLNEQFF | TGCAGTGCTAGAGAACCGGGACTACCCCTCAATGAGCAGTTCTTC
TRBJ1-1 | . | TRBV7-3 | few | CASSLGPANTEAFF | TGTGCCAGCAGCTTAGGGCCCGCGAACACTGAAGCTTTCTTT
TRBJ1-6 | . | TRBV30 | . | CAWSVLPTRRSPLHF | TGTGCCTGGAGTGTACTCCCCACCAGGCGTTCACCCCTCCACTTT
TRBJ1-1 | . | TRBV7-9 | few | CASSPFRETEAFF | TGTGCCAGCAGCCCGTTCAGGGAAACTGAAGCTTTCTTT
TRBJ2-7 | TRBD1 | TRBV7-8 | many | CASSPTTGTGGSYEQYF | TGTGCCAGCAGTCCAACAACCGGGACAGGGGGTTCCTACGAGCAGTACTTC
TRBJ2-1 | . | TRBV7-3 | few | CASSLTYRDSDNEQFF | TGTGCCAGCAGCTTAACCTATCGGGACTCCGACAATGAGCAGTTCTTC
TRBJ1-1 | . | TRBV11-3 | . | CASSLDGGENTEAFF | TGTGCCAGCAGCTTAGACGGGGGTGAGAACACTGAAGCTTTCTTT
TRBJ2-6 | . | TRBV12-3/TRBV12-4 | once | CASSFLAVSGANVLTF | .
TRBJ2-7 | TRBD1 | TRBV29-1 | . | CSVAIRQGDYEQYF | TGCAGCGTCGCTATAAGACAGGGGGACTACGAGCAGTACTTC
TRBJ2-5 | TRBD1 | TRBV9 | . | CASSAGRDSGPETQYF | TGTGCCAGCAGCGCAGGCCGGGACAGTGGGCCAGAGACCCAGTACTTC
TRBJ2-5 | TRBD1 | TRBV20-1 | . | CSARSDRGLRETQYF | TGCAGTGCTAGGTCTGACAGGGGGCTTCGAGAGACCCAGTACTTC
TRBJ2-2 | . | TRBV7-8 | . | CASSFLGGITGELFF | TGTGCCAGCAGCTTTTTGGGAGGTATCACCGGGGAGCTGTTTTTT
TRBJ2-3 | TRBD2 | TRBV7-3 | . | CASSTGLAGGSDTQYF | TGTGCCAGCAGCACGGGACTAGCGGGGGGTTCAGATACGCAGTATTTT
TRBJ2-3 | . | TRBV7-3 | few | CASSLENTDTQYF | TGTGCCAGCAGCTTGGAGAATACAGATACGCAGTATTTT
TRBJ2-5 | . | TRBV19 | few | CASSNTGQETQYF | TGTGCCAGTAGTAATACAGGCCAAGAGACCCAGTACTTC
TRBJ1-4 | . | TRBV19 | . | CASSISERPQLFF | TGTGCCAGTAGTATATCTGAACGGCCTCAACTGTTTTTT
TRBJ2-7 | . | TRBV27 | . | CASSFSPPVRGTLDEQYF | TGTGCCAGCAGTTTCTCCCCCCCGGTCCGAGGGACGCTAGACGAGCAGTACTTC
TRBJ2-3 | TRBD2 | TRBV5-1 | . | CASTPLAGVGDTQYF | TGCGCCAGCACCCCACTAGCGGGAGTGGGAGATACGCAGTATTTT
TRBJ1-2 | . | TRBV4-1 | . | CASSQEGGFGYTF | TGCGCCAGCAGCCAAGAAGGTGGGTTCGGCTACACCTTC
TRBJ1-2 | . | TRBV6-5 | . | CASSYSSGGYTF | TGTGCCAGCAGTTACTCGAGCGGCGGCTACACCTTC
TRBJ2-1 | . | TRBV12-3/TRBV12-4 | . | CASSLSSLNEQFF | TGTGCCAGCAGTTTGTCTAGCTTGAATGAGCAGTTCTTC
TRBJ1-1 | . | TRBV29-1 | . | CSVTTEYTEAFF | TGCAGCGTTACGACAGAATACACTGAAGCTTTCTTT
TRBJ2-7 | . | TRBV2 | few | CASSEAGAGYEQYF | TGTGCCAGCAGTGAAGCAGGGGCTGGCTACGAGCAGTACTTC